These T cell receptor beta chains were read from a single sample in a study of OX40 agonist ivuxolimab in advanced cancers. The table came from immunoSEQ multiplex PCR; TCRdb's copy has only in-frame clones and leaves some out. Of about 98,000 clones listed, less than 90% are singletons. The specimen comprised CD4+ or CD8+ T cells sorted from blood, sampled in a trial of the OX40 agonist ivuxolimab. These receptors were obtained from an adult with an advanced solid tumor such as melanoma, head and neck, liver or kidney cancer. Both conserved end residues are part of each CDR3. D genes are given only for firm matches. A row's size may be missing; if present it is once, few, many or a size class.

CDR3 length | J gene | V gene | clone size | D gene | CDR3 protein | CDR3 DNA
11 | TRBJ1-2 | TRBV19 | NA | NA | CASKQNYGYTF | TGTGCCAGTAAACAAAACTATGGCTACACCTTC
15 | TRBJ2-1 | TRBV7-3 | NA | TRBD2 | CASSRNAGVNDEQFF | TGTGCCAGCAGCCGGAACGCGGGAGTCAACGATGAGCAGTTCTTC
15 | TRBJ1-2 | TRBV6-5 | NA | TRBD1 | CASTMTGGYNYGYTF | TGTGCCAGCACTATGACAGGGGGTTATAACTATGGCTACACCTTC
14 | TRBJ1-2 | TRBV10-3 | NA | NA | CAIRPDLSNYGYTF | TGTGCCATCAGGCCGGACCTCTCTAACTATGGCTACACCTTC
19 | TRBJ1-3 | TRBV7-2 | once | TRBD1 | CASSPSRGGTQASGNTIYF | TGTGCCAGCAGCCCATCCAGGGGGGGGACACAAGCAAGTGGAAACACCATATATTTT
13 | TRBJ2-2 | TRBV7-9 | NA | NA | CASSRRTTGELFF | TGTGCCAGCAGCCGCCGCACCACCGGGGAGCTGTTTTTT
15 | TRBJ1-2 | TRBV4-2 | NA | NA | CASSQEGGLVYGYTF | TGTGCCAGCAGCCAAGAGGGGGGGCTAGTCTATGGCTACACCTTC
11 | TRBJ1-6 | TRBV28 | NA | NA | CASTDNSPLHF | TGTGCCAGCACCGATAATTCACCCCTCCACTTT
14 | TRBJ1-4 | TRBV6-5 | NA | TRBD1 | CASRIDRGGGKLFF | TGTGCCAGCAGGATCGACAGGGGAGGCGGAAAACTGTTTTTT
16 | TRBJ1-2 | TRBV10-3 | NA | TRBD1 | CAIGGDRPGPTYGYTF | TGTGCCATCGGAGGGGACAGACCTGGTCCTACGTATGGCTACACCTTC
15 | TRBJ2-1 | TRBV9 | NA | TRBD2 | CASSAGTSGDNEQFF | TGTGCCAGCAGCGCTGGGACTAGCGGGGACAATGAGCAGTTCTTC
13 | TRBJ1-1 | TRBV5-1 | NA | NA | CASSFTTNTEAFF | TGCGCCAGCAGCTTTACAACCAACACTGAAGCTTTCTTT
11 | TRBJ2-1 | TRBV2 | NA | NA | CASSQADEQFF | TGTGCCAGCAGTCAGGCTGATGAGCAGTTCTTC
16 | TRBJ2-3 | TRBV28 | NA | NA | CASSSPGASGTDTQYF | TGTGCCAGCAGTTCCCCAGGGGCTTCTGGCACAGATACGCAGTATTTT
15 | TRBJ2-2 | TRBV2 | once | NA | CASSLARRAGGELFF | TGTGCCAGCAGTTTAGCCCGGAGGGCGGGCGGGGAGCTGTTTTTT
15 | TRBJ2-1 | TRBV5-1 | NA | TRBD2 | CASSLDSLGGNEQFF | TGCGCCAGCAGCTTAGACAGCCTGGGAGGGAATGAGCAGTTCTTC
14 | TRBJ1-4 | TRBV7-6 | NA | NA | CASSLGQGNEKLFF | TGTGCCAGCAGCTTAGGTCAGGGGAATGAAAAACTGTTTTTT
11 | TRBJ1-2 | TRBV20-1 | NA | TRBD1 | CSAVQGAGYTF | TGCAGTGCGGTACAGGGGGCAGGCTACACCTTC
17 | TRBJ2-2 | TRBV7-8 | NA | NA | CASSPLYEGTNTGELFF | TGTGCCAGCAGCCCCCTTTATGAAGGGACGAACACCGGGGAGCTGTTTTTT
17 | TRBJ2-3 | TRBV6-1 | NA | TRBD2 | CASSESGTSGSTDTQYF | TGTGCCAGCAGTGAATCGGGGACTAGCGGAAGCACAGATACGCAGTATTTT
13 | TRBJ2-5 | TRBV6-6 | NA | NA | CASSYSGRETQYF | TGTGCCAGCAGTTATTCAGGGCGGGAGACCCAGTACTTC
16 | TRBJ2-3 | TRBV27 | NA | NA | CASSNSEARGADTQYF | TGTGCCAGCTCCAATTCCGAAGCTAGAGGCGCAGATACGCAGTATTTT
17 | TRBJ2-7 | TRBV11-3 | once | TRBD2 | CASSGRPRTSGSYEQYF | TGTGCCAGCAGCGGCCGCCCCCGGACTAGCGGCTCCTACGAGCAGTACTTC
12 | TRBJ2-1 | TRBV5-1 | NA | NA | CASSLERREQFF | TGCGCCAGCAGCCTCGAGAGGAGGGAGCAGTTCTTC
15 | TRBJ2-2 | TRBV4-1 | NA | TRBD1 | CASSPDRGLTGELFF | TGCGCCAGCAGCCCGGACAGGGGGCTCACCGGGGAGCTGTTTTTT
12 | TRBJ1-1 | TRBV30 | NA | TRBD1 | CARGGAGAEAFF | TGTGCCCGAGGGGGCGCGGGAGCTGAAGCTTTCTTT
13 | TRBJ1-4 | TRBV9 | NA | NA | CASGGARSEKLFF | TGTGCCAGCGGTGGGGCGAGAAGTGAAAAACTGTTTTTT
15 | TRBJ2-3 | TRBV19 | NA | NA | CASSAVADPTDTQYF | TGTGCCAGTAGTGCGGTAGCGGACCCCACAGATACGCAGTATTTT
13 | TRBJ1-6 | TRBV5-4 | few | TRBD1 | CASRPMDREALHF | TGTGCCAGCAGACCTATGGACAGGGAAGCCCTCCACTTT
17 | TRBJ2-3 | TRBV11-2 | NA | TRBD2 | CASSLSPLAGSTDTQYF | TGTGCCAGCAGCTTAAGTCCACTAGCGGGGAGCACAGATACGCAGTATTTT
13 | TRBJ1-1 | TRBV11-2 | NA | NA | CASSLGFNTEAFF | TGTGCCAGCAGCTTAGGGTTCAACACTGAAGCTTTCTTT
15 | TRBJ2-3 | TRBV5-1 | NA | TRBD2 | CASSFGLAGPDTQYF | TGCGCCAGCAGCTTTGGACTAGCGGGGCCAGATACGCAGTATTTT